This T cell receptor (beta chain) was observed in a study of vaccination effects on CD4 cells after COVID-19. Study as a whole: As their vaccination, participants received two doses of either BNT162b2 or mRNA-1273.

Study-wide results and limits: Marked clonal contraction was seen late after vaccination (in both infection- and vaccine-induced clones). Healthy vaccinees showed cross-reactivity with common cold coronaviruses in only 1 of 255 vaccine-induced clones.

After expansion with viral peptide pools in the ViraFEST assay, antigen-specific CD4+ T cells were sequenced. Following culture for around 9 days, CD4+ T cells were isolated. Previously uninfected by SARS-CoV-2, the vaccine recipients also showed negative nucleocapsid antibodies. PBMC were cultured at a few million per well with roughly 9.7 IU/ml IL-2 and 7.5 to 10 ug/ml peptides. This CDR3 contains 14 residues. Trimming removed 2 bases at V and 1 base at J, with 8 bases between. Germline V gene lookup returns CDR1 SGHNT and CDR2 YENEEA. Repertoires were generated with immunoSEQ multiplex PCR, while TCRdb's copy carries only in-frame clones and drops some. The sample includes around 19,000 clones, 65% to 85% of them seen just once. This clone was seen only a few times. The target antigen is unknown.

Material: CD4+ T cells from PBMCs cultured with HCoV-NL63 spike peptides, obtained before COVID-19 vaccination. The clonotype was recovered from a human donor who received a COVID-19 vaccine. This rearrangement joins TRBV11-3 to TRBJ1-1, with D unclear. DNA of the CDR3: TGTGCCAGCAGCTTACGGGCAGGGAACACTGAAGCTTTCTTT. Its translation is CASSLRAGNTEAFF.